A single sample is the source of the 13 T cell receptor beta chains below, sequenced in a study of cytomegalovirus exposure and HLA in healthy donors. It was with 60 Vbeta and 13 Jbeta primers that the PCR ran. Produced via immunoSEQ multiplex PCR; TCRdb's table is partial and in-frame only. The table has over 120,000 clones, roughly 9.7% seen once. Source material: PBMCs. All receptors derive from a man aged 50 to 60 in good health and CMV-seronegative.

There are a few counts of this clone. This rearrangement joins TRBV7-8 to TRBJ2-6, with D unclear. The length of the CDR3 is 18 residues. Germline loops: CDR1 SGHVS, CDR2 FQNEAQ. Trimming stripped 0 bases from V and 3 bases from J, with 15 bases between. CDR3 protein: CASSLAQTRFFGANVLTF. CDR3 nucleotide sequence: TGTGCCAGCAGCTTAGCCCAAACGAGGTTTTTTGGGGCCAACGTCCTGACTTTC.

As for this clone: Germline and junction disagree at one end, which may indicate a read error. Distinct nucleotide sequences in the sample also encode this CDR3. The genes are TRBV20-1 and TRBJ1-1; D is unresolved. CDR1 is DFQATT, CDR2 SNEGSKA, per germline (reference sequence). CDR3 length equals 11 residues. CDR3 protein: CSATEDTEAFF. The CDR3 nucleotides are TGCAGTGCCACAGAAGACACTGAAGCCTTCTTT.

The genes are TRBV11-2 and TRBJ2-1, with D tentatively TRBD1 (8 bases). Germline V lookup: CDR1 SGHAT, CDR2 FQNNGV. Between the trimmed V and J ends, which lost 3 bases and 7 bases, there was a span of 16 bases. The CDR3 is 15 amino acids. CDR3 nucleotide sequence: TGTGCCAGCAGCTTCGGACAGGGAGGGGTGAATGAGCAGTTCTTC. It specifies CASSFGQGGVNEQFF.

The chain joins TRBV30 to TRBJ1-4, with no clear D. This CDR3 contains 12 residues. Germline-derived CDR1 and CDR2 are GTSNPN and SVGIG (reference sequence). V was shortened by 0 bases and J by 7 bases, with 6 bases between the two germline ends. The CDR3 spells CAWSVSGEKLFF. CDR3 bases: TGTGCCTGGAGTGTATCGGGTGAAAAACTGTTTTTT.

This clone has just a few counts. CDR3 residues: CASSRDRGRTGELFF. The CDR3, as DNA: TGTGCCAGCTCACGGGACAGGGGGCGAACCGGGGAGCTGTTTTTT. V and J are TRBV18 and TRBJ2-2, with 12 bases aligning to TRBD1. V gave up 4 bases and J gave up 5 bases; unmatched junction bases: 2. This CDR3 has 15 amino acids. Germline CDR1 KGHSH, CDR2 LQKENI.

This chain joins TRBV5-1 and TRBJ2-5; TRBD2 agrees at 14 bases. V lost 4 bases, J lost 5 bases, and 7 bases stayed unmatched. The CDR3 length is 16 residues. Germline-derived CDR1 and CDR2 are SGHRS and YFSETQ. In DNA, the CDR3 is TGCGCCAGCAGCGTGGGACTAGCGGGAGCATTGGAGACCCAGTACTTC. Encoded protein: CASSVGLAGALETQYF.

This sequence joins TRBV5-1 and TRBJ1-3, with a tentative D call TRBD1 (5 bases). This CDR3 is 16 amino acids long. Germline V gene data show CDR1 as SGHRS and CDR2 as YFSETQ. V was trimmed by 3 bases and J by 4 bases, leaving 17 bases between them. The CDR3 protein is CASSSQTGEAGNTIYF. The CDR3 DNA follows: TGCGCCAGCAGCTCCCAGACGGGGGAAGCCGGAAACACCATATATTTT.

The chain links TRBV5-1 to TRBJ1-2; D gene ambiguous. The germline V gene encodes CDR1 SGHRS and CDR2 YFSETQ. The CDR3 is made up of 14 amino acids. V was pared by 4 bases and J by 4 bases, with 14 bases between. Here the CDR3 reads CASSPGASLYGYTF. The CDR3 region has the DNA TGCGCCAGCAGCCCCGGAGCGAGTCTCTATGGCTACACCTTC.

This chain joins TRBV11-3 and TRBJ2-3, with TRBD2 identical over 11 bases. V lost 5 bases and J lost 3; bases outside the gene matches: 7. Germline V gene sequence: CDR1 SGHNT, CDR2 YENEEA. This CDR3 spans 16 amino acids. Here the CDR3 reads CASSPRLAGPTDTQYF. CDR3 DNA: TGTGCCAGCAGCCCACGACTAGCGGGGCCTACAGATACGCAGTATTTT.

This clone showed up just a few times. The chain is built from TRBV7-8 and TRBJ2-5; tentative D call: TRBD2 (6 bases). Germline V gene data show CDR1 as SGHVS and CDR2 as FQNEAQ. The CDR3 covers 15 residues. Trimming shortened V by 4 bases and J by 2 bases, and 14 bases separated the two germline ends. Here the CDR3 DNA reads TGTGCCAGCAGCTCGACTAGACGACTTCAAGAGACCCAGTACTTC. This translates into CASSSTRRLQETQYF.

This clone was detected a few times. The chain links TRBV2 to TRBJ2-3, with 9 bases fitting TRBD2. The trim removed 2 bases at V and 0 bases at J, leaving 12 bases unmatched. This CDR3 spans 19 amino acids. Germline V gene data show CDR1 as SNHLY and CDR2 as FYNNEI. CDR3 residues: CASSERASGVQLSTDTQYF. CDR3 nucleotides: TGTGCCAGCAGTGAACGGGCTAGCGGGGTCCAGTTGAGCACAGATACGCAGTATTTT.

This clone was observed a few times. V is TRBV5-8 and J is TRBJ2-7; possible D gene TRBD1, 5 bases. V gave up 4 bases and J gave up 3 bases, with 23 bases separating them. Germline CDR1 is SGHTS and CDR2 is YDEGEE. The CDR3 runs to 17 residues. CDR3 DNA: TGTGCCAGCAGCACCCAGGGCCTTACGAGACCAATCTACGAGCAGTACTTC. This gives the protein CASSTQGLTRPIYEQYF.

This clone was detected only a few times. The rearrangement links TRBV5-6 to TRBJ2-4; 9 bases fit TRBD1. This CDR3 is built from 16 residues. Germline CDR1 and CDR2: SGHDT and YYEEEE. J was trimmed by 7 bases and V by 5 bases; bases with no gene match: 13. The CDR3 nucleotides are TGTGCCAGCAGTGATGCCGGGACAGGGTCCGTTAACATTCAGTACTTC. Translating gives CASSDAGTGSVNIQYF.